The 18 T cell receptor beta chains presented below share a single source sample, sequenced in a study of T cells in Graves' hyperthyroidism and ophthalmopathy. RNA transcripts gave rise to amplified TCR beta CDR3 regions. RT-PCR in the first round (using the HTBI primer set) targeted the TCR CDR3. From the multiplex PCR reads, TCRdb called clonotypes with MiXCR, one entry per CDR3 protein. Among a few hundred thousand distinct CDR3 sequences listed, around 13% were seen once. Material: blood. The receptor set was obtained from a young woman with Graves' ophthalmopathy.

This clonotype was counted only a few times. The genes are TRBV30 and TRBJ1-6; unclear D gene. V was shortened by 1 base and J by 4 bases, with 2 bases between the two germline ends. Germline V gene sequence: CDR1 GTSNPN, CDR2 SVGIG (reference sequence). The CDR3 extends over 12 amino acids. The CDR3 bases are TGTGCCTGGAGTGAATATAATTCACCCCTCCACTTT. It encodes CAWSEYNSPLHF.

Many counts were recorded for this clonotype. The rearrangement links TRBV6-1 to TRBJ2-7; D tentatively fits TRBD1 or TRBD2 (5 bases each). Germline loops: CDR1 MNHNS, CDR2 SASEGT. This CDR3 comprises 13 residues. The V end was cut by 8 bases, the J end by 2 bases, with 13 bases between. The CDR3: CASCRDEAYEQYF. CDR3 nucleotide sequence: TGTGCCAGCTGCCGGGACGAAGCCTACGAGCAGTACTTC.

Turning to this clonotype: Since a much larger clone is just one base distant, this may be a read error. The rearrangement joins TRBV3-1 to TRBJ1-1; the D is unclear. From germline, CDR1 is LGHDT and CDR2 YNNKEL (reference sequence). This CDR3 comprises 15 residues. Trimming stripped 8 bases from V and 7 bases from J, with 23 bases between. In DNA, the CDR3 is TGTGCCAGCGGTTTTCAGGCCCTCCGGCACATTGAAGCTTTCTTT. Its translation is CASGFQALRHIEAFF.

The genes are TRBV6-1 and TRBJ1-6, with a weak D call TRBD1 (5 bases). The CDR3 consists of 15 residues. Germline-derived CDR1 and CDR2 are MNHNS and SASEGT. V lost 2 bases and J lost 9, with 14 bases in between. CDR3 amino acids: CASSESHRPSSPLHF. CDR3 coding DNA: TGTGCCAGCAGTGAATCGCACAGGCCAAGTTCACCCCTCCACTTT.

This clonotype has at least ten counts. The V gene is TRBV20-1, the J gene TRBJ1-1; 8 bases fit TRBD1. The CDR3 spans 15 residues. Trimming took 3 bases from V and 2 from J; bases not matched to a gene: 8. Looked up from germline, CDR1 is DFQATT and CDR2 is SNEGSKA (reference sequence). The CDR3 spells CSARNMDRANTEAFF. The DNA of the CDR3 is TGCAGTGCTAGGAATATGGACAGGGCAAACACTGAAGCTTTCTTT.

The gene calls are TRBV9 and TRBJ1-4; D uncertain. CDR1 SGDLS and CDR2 YYNGEE come from the germline V gene. Trimming pared 4 bases from V and 4 bases from J, leaving 11 bases between. The CDR3 has 14 residues. This CDR3 reads CASSLGLGNEKLFF. The CDR3 DNA is TGTGCCAGCAGCCTTGGTTTGGGTAATGAAAAACTGTTTTTT.

This clonotype appeared many times. The J gene is TRBJ1-2, the V gene TRBV20-1; D is unresolved. CDR3 length: 14 amino acids. CDR1 DFQATT and CDR2 SNEGSKA come from the germline V gene (reference sequence). V lost 3 bases, J lost 5 bases, and 16 bases lay in between. The CDR3, as DNA: TGCAGTGCTAGCCCTAGCTCCACCCCATATGGCTACACCTTC. This gives the protein CSASPSSTPYGYTF.

In its sample, this clonotype was seen many times. This chain joins TRBV12-3 or TRBV12-4 and TRBJ1-5, with 9 bases aligning to TRBD1. Trimming cost V 8 bases and J 6 bases; bases outside gene matches: 5. CDR3 length: 13 amino acids. CDR3 loop: CASRRTGVQPQHF. The CDR3 bases are TGTGCCAGCCGCCGGACAGGGGTTCAGCCCCAGCATTTT.

V usage is TRBV5-6 and J usage is TRBJ1-6, with 8 bases fitting TRBD1. Germline V gives CDR1 SGHDT, CDR2 YYEEEE. The CDR3 contains 13 residues. J gave up 13 bases and V 4 bases, and 7 bases lay outside the gene matches. CDR3 bases: TGTGCCAGCAGCCGGACAGGGATGGCGCCCCTCCACTTT. It translates to CASSRTGMAPLHF.

In DNA, the CDR3 is TGTGCCAGTAGGAGGGCAGTTGAAGCTTTCTTT. Translated, it gives CASRRAVEAFF. The chain links TRBV19 to TRBJ1-1; no clear D gene. The CDR3 is made up of 11 amino acids. Trimming pared 6 bases from V and 7 bases from J, leaving 9 bases between. CDR1 is LNHDA and CDR2 is SQIVND in the germline V gene (reference sequence).

This clonotype was observed at least ten times. This chain uses TRBV6-6 with TRBJ1-2; TRBD1 is a possible D gene (5 bases). The CDR3 covers 15 residues. Trimming took off 0 bases at V and 2 bases at J, with 10 bases between the two ends. From germline, CDR1 is MNHNY and CDR2 SVGAGI (reference sequence). CDR3 coding DNA: TGTGCCAGCAGTTACTCGACAGCCAAAAACTATGGCTACACCTTC. Its protein is CASSYSTAKNYGYTF.

The CDR3 coding sequence is TGTGCCAGCAGGGACCCCGTCCGCGGCGAGCAGTACTTC. This sequence encodes CASRDPVRGEQYF. The chain links TRBV6-2 or TRBV6-3 to TRBJ2-7; D is undetermined. From germline, CDR1 is MNHEY and CDR2 SVGEGT. The CDR3 consists of 13 residues. The V end was cut by 6 bases, the J end by 6 bases, with 15 bases between.

This clonotype was recorded many times. The chain links TRBV20-1 to TRBJ2-1, with 15 bases matching TRBD2. Germline lookup yields CDR1 DFQATT and CDR2 SNEGSKA (reference sequence). V lost 5 bases to trimming and J lost 0 bases; unmatched junction nucleotides: 14. The CDR3 has 20 amino acids. CDR3 nucleotides: TGCAGTGCTTCCCCTCCTAGGACTAGCGGGGGGGAAAGCTCCTACAATGAGCAGTTCTTC. Protein product: CSASPPRTSGGESSYNEQFF.

This clonotype appeared many times. V is TRBV12-3 or TRBV12-4 and J is TRBJ2-1; a weak D match, TRBD1 (6 bases). The CDR3 extends over 15 amino acids. The V end lost 5 bases, the J end lost 6 bases, and 17 bases lay between the germline ends. The CDR3 sequence is CASSLPTTGRNEQFF. As DNA, the CDR3 is TGTGCCAGCAGTCTCCCCACGACAGGACGCAATGAGCAGTTCTTC.

As for this clonotype: Since a much larger clone is just one base distant, this may be a read error. This rearrangement joins TRBV29-1 to TRBJ2-7, with 10 bases aligning to TRBD2. The CDR3 spans 15 residues. The V segment lost 4 bases and the J segment 7 bases; nucleotides outside the gene matches: 13. Germline CDR1 SQVTM, CDR2 ANQGSEA. The CDR3 loop reads CSVVPFSGGPNEQYF. As DNA, the CDR3 is TGCAGCGTTGTCCCTTTTAGCGGGGGGCCTAATGAGCAGTACTTC.

The sample holds a few counts of this clonotype. The chain employs TRBV7-3 and TRBJ1-2; tentative D call: TRBD1 (6 bases). The CDR3 length is 15 residues. The germline V gene encodes CDR1 SGHTA and CDR2 FQGTGA. The V end lost 1 base, the J end lost 2 bases, and 11 bases lay between the germline ends. CDR3 nucleotides: TGTGCCAGCAGCTTAAACTCAGGGGCCAACTATGGCTACACCTTC. Translating gives CASSLNSGANYGYTF.

Many counts were recorded for this clonotype. The chain recombines TRBV7-8 with TRBJ2-7, with a weak D call TRBD1 (6 bases). The V end lost 3 bases, the J end lost 4 bases, and 13 bases lay between the germline ends. The CDR3 runs to 14 residues. Germline V gene lookup returns CDR1 SGHVS and CDR2 FQNEAQ. CDR3 in amino acids: CASSFGDRLYEQYF. The CDR3 region has the DNA TGTGCCAGCAGCTTCGGAGACAGGCTTTACGAGCAGTACTTC.

This clonotype was recorded at least ten times. The chain is built from TRBV9 and TRBJ2-1, with 9 bases matching TRBD2. Germline V gene lookup returns CDR1 SGDLS and CDR2 YYNGEE. After removal of 0 bases from V and 2 bases from J, the junction contained 3 bases not matched to a gene. CDR3 length: 16 residues. The CDR3 is CASSVGTSATYNEQFF. The CDR3 region has the DNA TGTGCCAGCAGCGTAGGGACTAGCGCGACCTACAATGAGCAGTTCTTC.